Following are 17 T cell receptor beta chains from one sample sequenced in a study of blood T cell repertoires in COVID-19. The assay was immunoSEQ multiplex PCR, and TCRdb's table has in-frame clones only and misses some. This table has 300,000 to 350,000 clones, about 90% appearing once. Sample: PBMCs or T cells enriched from blood (not recorded which). These receptors were obtained from a woman younger than 35 with acute COVID-19.

V is TRBV7-2 and J is TRBJ1-2; D gene ambiguous. V lost 5 bases to trimming and J lost 2 bases, with 6 bases between them. The CDR3 spans 12 residues. Germline CDR1 SGHTA, CDR2 FQGNSA. CDR3 sequence: CASSLRNYGYTF. The CDR3 region has the DNA TGTGCCAGCAGCCTACGGAACTATGGCTACACCTTC.

The gene calls are TRBV6-1 and TRBJ2-7, with D perhaps TRBD2 (7 bases). Deletions cut 2 bases from V and 0 bases from J, with 17 bases between. This CDR3 region has 17 residues. Germline lookup yields CDR1 MNHNS and CDR2 SASEGT. The CDR3 nucleotides read TGTGCCAGCAGTGAAATAATGGGGGGGACATACTCCTACGAGCAGTACTTC. Protein product: CASSEIMGGTYSYEQYF.

This clone appeared a single time. The chain links TRBV27 to TRBJ1-2; TRBD1 is a possible D gene (5 bases). Germline V gives CDR1 MNHEY, CDR2 SMNVEV (reference sequence). V lost 2 bases and J lost 1, with 8 bases in between. There are 14 residues in the CDR3. The chain's CDR3 is CASSLRQGNYGYTF. In DNA form, the CDR3 reads TGTGCCAGCAGTTTAAGGCAGGGTAACTATGGCTACACCTTC.

The chain links TRBV10-1 to TRBJ1-5; D is undetermined. Germline-derived CDR1 and CDR2 are WNHNN and SYGVQD (reference sequence). The CDR3 is 17 amino acids. V was shortened by 9 bases and J by 0 bases, with 21 bases between the two germline ends. In nucleotides, the CDR3 is TGCGCCAGTCAGTGGGCCTGGTGTAGGAATAGCAATCAGCCCCAGCATTTT. Its protein is CASQWAWCRNSNQPQHF.

V usage is TRBV5-1 and J usage is TRBJ1-4; 8 bases line up with TRBD1. Germline V gene lookup returns CDR1 SGHRS and CDR2 YFSETQ. This CDR3 contains 15 residues. J lost 8 bases, V lost 3 bases, and 9 bases had no gene match. The CDR3: CASSWAGGVGEKLFF. CDR3 in DNA: TGCGCCAGCAGCTGGGCAGGGGGCGTAGGAGAAAAACTGTTTTTT. Combining the CDR3 with reference TRBV5-1 and TRBJ1-4 gives the whole variable domain KAGVTQTPRYLIKTRGQQVTLSCSPISGHRSVSWYQQTPGQGLQFLFEYFSETQRNKGNFPGRFSGRQFSNSRSEMNVSTLELGDSALYLCASSWAGGVGEKLFFGSGTQLSVL.

This chain connects TRBV28 to TRBJ1-5; the D is unclear. The CDR3 contains 13 residues. Trimming left V 7 bases short and J 5 bases short, with 12 bases between. The V gene's germline CDR1 is MDHEN and CDR2 SYDVKM. The CDR3 spells CASTGSPDQPQHF. The CDR3 bases are TGTGCCAGCACCGGGAGCCCTGATCAGCCCCAGCATTTT.

This chain uses TRBV28 with TRBJ2-7, with a possible D match to TRBD2 (6 bases). The CDR3 is 16 amino acids. Trimming removed 5 bases at V and 3 bases at J, with 20 bases between. CDR1 and CDR2 (germline): MDHEN, SYDVKM. CDR3 nucleotide sequence: TGTGCCAGCAGTCGCCCGGGACTTGAGATAGACTACGAGCAGTACTTC. The encoded protein is CASSRPGLEIDYEQYF.

The chain carries TRBV28 and TRBJ2-7; perhaps TRBD2 as D (5 bases). Trimming pared 3 bases from V and 0 bases from J, leaving 9 bases between. This CDR3 is built from 14 residues. Germline CDR1 is MDHEN and CDR2 is SYDVKM. In DNA form, the CDR3 reads TGTGCCAGCAGTTTCTACCGGGACTCCTACGAGCAGTACTTC. Translated, it gives CASSFYRDSYEQYF.

V is TRBV6-5 and J is TRBJ1-1; the match to TRBD1 covers 8 bases. The CDR3 is made up of 15 amino acids. The germline CDR1 and CDR2 sequences are MNHEY and SVGAGI. V gave up 5 bases and J gave up 3 bases; unmatched junction bases: 8. The CDR3 is CASSPLGQADTEAFF. CDR3 nucleotide sequence: TGTGCCAGCAGTCCCCTGGGACAGGCCGACACTGAAGCTTTCTTT.

The chain employs TRBV28 and TRBJ2-1; TRBD1 might be the D (7 bases). The germline V gene encodes CDR1 MDHEN and CDR2 SYDVKM. CDR3 size: 14 residues. V lost 4 bases to trimming and J lost 8 bases, with 15 bases between them. In DNA form, the CDR3 reads TGTGCCAGCAGTTCAGGGGGGTTCGGCCATGAGCAGTTCTTC. It specifies CASSSGGFGHEQFF.

This clone has a single count. This sequence joins TRBV28 and TRBJ2-2; 12 bases line up with TRBD2. Germline lookup yields CDR1 MDHEN and CDR2 SYDVKM. The CDR3 length is 17 residues. V trimming: 6 bases; J trimming: 1 base; junction bases outside the gene matches: 6. As DNA, the CDR3 is TGTGCCAGCAGCCAGACTAGCGGGAGAGGGAACACCGGGGAGCTGTTTTTT. Amino acids: CASSQTSGRGNTGELFF.

This chain connects TRBV30 to TRBJ1-1, with D unclear. Per germline, CDR1 GTSNPN and CDR2 SVGIG (reference sequence). Trimming cost V 2 bases and J 5 bases, with 15 bases left between them. The CDR3 is 14 amino acids. The CDR3 coding sequence is TGTGCCTGGAGTAGTTTACATGATTTGACTGAAGCTTTCTTT. Amino acid sequence: CAWSSLHDLTEAFF. The complete variable domain, with remaining parts taken from reference TRBV30 and TRBJ1-1, reads SQTIHQWPATLVQPVGSPLSLECTVEGTSNPNLYWYRQAAGRGLQLLFYSVGIGQISSEVPQNLSASRPQDRQFILSSKKLLLSDSGFYLCAWSSLHDLTEAFFGQGTRLTVV.

This sequence joins TRBV3-1 (or the pseudogene TRBV3-2) and TRBJ2-7; TRBD2 matches at 11 bases. Germline V CDR1 and CDR2: LGHDT, YNNKEL (reference sequence). This CDR3 is built from 15 residues. J gave up 2 bases and V 4 bases, and 4 bases lay outside the gene matches. In DNA form, the CDR3 reads TGTGCCAGCAGCCGGGCGACTAGCGGGACCTACGAGCAGTACTTC. It codes for CASSRATSGTYEQYF.

The chain couples TRBV18 to TRBJ2-3; the match to TRBD2 covers 8 bases. Trimming at V came to 1 base and at J to 1 base, leaving 4 bases not matched to a gene. Germline CDR1 reads KGHSH; CDR2 reads LQKENI. This CDR3 has 16 residues. CDR3 sequence (DNA): TGTGCCAGCTCACCACGGGCTAGCGGGCGCACAGATACGCAGTATTTT. Its translation is CASSPRASGRTDTQYF. Combining the CDR3 with reference TRBV18 and TRBJ2-3 gives the whole variable domain NAGVMQNPRHLVRRRGQEARLRCSPMKGHSHVYWYRQLPEEGLKFMVYLQKENIIDESGMPKERFSAEFPKEGPSILRIQQVVRGDSAAYFCASSPRASGRTDTQYFGPGTRLTVL.

The gene calls are TRBV11-3 and TRBJ2-2; 13 nucleotides match TRBD2. CDR1 and CDR2 (germline): SGHNT, YENEEA. The V gene end was trimmed by 3 bases and the J gene end by 6 bases; junction bases not matched to a gene: 10. CDR3 length: 18 residues. The CDR3, as DNA: TGTGCCAGCAGCTTTACGGGGGGACTAGCGGGATTGTCCGGGGAGCTGTTTTTT. Translated: CASSFTGGLAGLSGELFF. The full variable domain, rest sourced from reference TRBV11-3 and TRBJ2-2, is EAGVVQSPRYKIIEKKQPVAFWCNPISGHNTLYWYLQNLGQGPELLIRYENEEAVDDSQLPKDRFSAERLKGVDSTLKIQPAELGDSAVYLCASSFTGGLAGLSGELFFGEGSRLTVL.

The chain employs TRBV5-8 and TRBJ1-2; D gene unclear. Trimming pared 2 bases from V and 8 bases from J, leaving 19 bases between. The CDR3 length is 15 residues. Germline V lookup: CDR1 SGHTS, CDR2 YDEGEE. The CDR3 loop is CASSFGGKRGVGYTF. The CDR3 nucleotides read TGTGCCAGCAGCTTTGGAGGGAAACGGGGAGTCGGCTACACCTTC.

The chain links TRBV3-1 (or the pseudogene TRBV3-2) to TRBJ1-1; TRBD1 matches 7 bases. The CDR3 totals 15 residues. With 4 bases clipped from V and 1 base from J, the junction kept 6 bases outside the gene matches. Germline V gene sequence: CDR1 LGHDT, CDR2 YNNKEL (reference sequence). CDR3 bases: TGTGCCAGCAGCCCGACAGGGTCCGGGAACACTGAAGCTTTCTTT. Protein product: CASSPTGSGNTEAFF.